This T cell receptor (beta chain) was recovered during a study of blood T cell repertoires in COVID-19 (dated by TCRdb to between 2020 and 2021). General notes on the study: Samples covering the acute and convalescent phases of COVID-19 were provided by collaborators in the United States, Italy and Spain. The material from the prospective study consisted of cDNA or gDNA derived from T cells, B-cell-depleted T cells, or PBMCs. Deeply sampled blood TCRbeta repertoires from subjects exposed to, actively infected with, or recovered from COVID-19 were included in the dataset. The repertoires were released in a freely available public database intended as a resource for research on the immune response to SARS-CoV-2. Samples were obtained from the ongoing ImmuneRACE study (first 160 participants) and from some 1,300 subjects provided by 6 global collaborators. A de-identified subject ID, COVID-19 status, age in years and sex were almost always included in the sample metadata. Where available, HLA class I and class II types were taken from metadata supplied by the sample provider and were not determined by assay-based typing. Study-wide findings and limitations: How much clinical and demographic metadata was included differed by source and by participant, and the metadata was provided uncurated.

Between the V and J ends, shortened by 4 bases and 0 bases respectively, the junction contains 14 bases. Reading from cysteine to phenylalanine, the CDR3 counts 16 amino acids. Only the CDR3 region is kept as DNA, spanning 48 bases read in frame from base 1. The germline V gene (reference sequence) yields MNHEY for CDR1 and SMNVEV for CDR2. TCRbeta CDR3 regions were amplified from genomic DNA using the immunoSEQ Assay, a bias-controlled multiplex PCR. Per the authors' processing: The number of nucleated cells in each sample was estimated by amplification of reference gene primers within the assay. To quantify the absolute abundance of each unique TCRbeta CDR3 rearrangement, sequence reads were collapsed and filtered. For each sample, productive Simpson clonality was calculated as the square root of Simpson's diversity index across productive rearrangements. TCRdb re-hosts the immuneACCESS table, in-frame sequences only. Its copies lack some clones; in the studies checked, an unresolved V gene accounts for under half of them, and the cause for the rest is not known. V and J calls and clone size are those listed in that table; D and trimming were worked out from the DNA. The sample table shows 130,000 to 150,000 clones, and roughly 79% are seen once. The top ten clones comprise roughly 8% of the sample.

Points on this clone: Its binding antigen is unknown. The input lacks base qualities; no much larger clone sits a single base away.

The collaborating institutions used their own protocols to collect whole blood in K2EDTA tubes. For TCRbeta analysis, collaborators shipped samples in one of three forms: frozen whole blood, isolated PBMCs, or DNA extracted from either of those sample types. The receptor chain draws on TRBV27 and TRBJ2-3, and perhaps TRBD2 as D gene, on 5 matching bases. The sequenced sample consisted of peripheral blood. This receptor was taken from a human donor in a cohort sampled during active COVID-19. The CDR3 protein is CASSSRPRASTDTQYF. In nucleotides, the sequence is TGTGCCAGCAGTTCTCGTCCGAGGGCTAGCACAGATACGCAGTATTTT.